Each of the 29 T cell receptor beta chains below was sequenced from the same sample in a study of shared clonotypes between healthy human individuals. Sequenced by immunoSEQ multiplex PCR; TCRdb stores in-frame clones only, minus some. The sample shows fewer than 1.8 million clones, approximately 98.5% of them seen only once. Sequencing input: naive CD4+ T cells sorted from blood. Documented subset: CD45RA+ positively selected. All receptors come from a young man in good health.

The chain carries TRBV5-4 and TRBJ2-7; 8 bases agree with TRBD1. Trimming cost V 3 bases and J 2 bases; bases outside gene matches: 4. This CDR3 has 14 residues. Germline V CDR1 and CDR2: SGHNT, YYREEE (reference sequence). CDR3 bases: TGTGCCAGCAGCTGGGACAGGCGCCCCTACGAGCAGTACTTC. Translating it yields CASSWDRRPYEQYF.

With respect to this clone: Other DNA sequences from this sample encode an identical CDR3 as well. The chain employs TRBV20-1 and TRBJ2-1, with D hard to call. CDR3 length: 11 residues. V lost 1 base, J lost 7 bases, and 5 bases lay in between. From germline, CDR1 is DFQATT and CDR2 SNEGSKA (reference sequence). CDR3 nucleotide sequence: TGCAGTGCTAGAGTGGCGAATGAGCAGTTCTTC. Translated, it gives CSARVANEQFF.

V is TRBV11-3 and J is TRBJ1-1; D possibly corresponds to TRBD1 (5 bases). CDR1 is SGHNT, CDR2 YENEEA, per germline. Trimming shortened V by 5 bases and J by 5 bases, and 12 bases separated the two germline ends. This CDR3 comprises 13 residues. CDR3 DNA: TGTGCCAGCAGCGACAGTTTGGAGACTGAAGCTTTCTTT. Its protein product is CASSDSLETEAFF.

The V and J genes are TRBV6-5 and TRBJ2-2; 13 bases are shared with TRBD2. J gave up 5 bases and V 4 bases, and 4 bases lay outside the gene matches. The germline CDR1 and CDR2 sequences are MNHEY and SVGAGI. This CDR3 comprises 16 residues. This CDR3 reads CASSWGLAGLTGELFF. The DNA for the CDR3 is TGTGCCAGCAGTTGGGGACTAGCGGGACTAACCGGGGAGCTGTTTTTT.

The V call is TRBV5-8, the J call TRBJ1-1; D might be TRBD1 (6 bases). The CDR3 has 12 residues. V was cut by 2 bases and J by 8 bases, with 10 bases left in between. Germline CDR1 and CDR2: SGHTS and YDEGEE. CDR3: CASSFPGAEAFF. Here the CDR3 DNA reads TGTGCCAGCAGCTTTCCGGGGGCCGAAGCTTTCTTT.

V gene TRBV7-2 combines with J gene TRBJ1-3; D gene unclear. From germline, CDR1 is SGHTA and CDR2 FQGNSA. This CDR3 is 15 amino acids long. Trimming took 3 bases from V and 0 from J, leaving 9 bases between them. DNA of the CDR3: TGTGCCAGCAGCTTTCAGGCGAACTCTGGAAACACCATATATTTT. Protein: CASSFQANSGNTIYF.

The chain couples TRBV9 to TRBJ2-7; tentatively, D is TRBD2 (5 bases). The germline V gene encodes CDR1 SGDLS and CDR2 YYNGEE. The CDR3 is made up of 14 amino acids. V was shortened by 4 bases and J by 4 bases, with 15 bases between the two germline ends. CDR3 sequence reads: CASSRTMEAYEQYF. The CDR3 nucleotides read TGTGCCAGCAGCCGCACGATGGAGGCATACGAGCAGTACTTC.

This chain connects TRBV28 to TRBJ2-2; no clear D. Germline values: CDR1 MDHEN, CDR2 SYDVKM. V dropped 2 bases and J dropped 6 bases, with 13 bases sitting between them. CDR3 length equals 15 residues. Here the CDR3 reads CASSLAGTAAGELFF. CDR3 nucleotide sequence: TGTGCCAGCAGTTTAGCAGGAACCGCGGCCGGGGAGCTGTTTTTT.

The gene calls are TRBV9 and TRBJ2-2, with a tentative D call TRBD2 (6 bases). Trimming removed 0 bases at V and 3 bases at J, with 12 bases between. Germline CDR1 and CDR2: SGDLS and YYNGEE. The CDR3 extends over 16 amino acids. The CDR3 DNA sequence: TGTGCCAGCAGCGTAGCCGGGGACTCCTACACCGGGGAGCTGTTTTTT. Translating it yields CASSVAGDSYTGELFF.

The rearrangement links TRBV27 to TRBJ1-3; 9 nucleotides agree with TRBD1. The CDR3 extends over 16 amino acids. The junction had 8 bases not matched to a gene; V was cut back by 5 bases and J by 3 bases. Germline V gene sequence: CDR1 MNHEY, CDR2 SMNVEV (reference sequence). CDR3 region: CASSPPTGGSGNTIYF. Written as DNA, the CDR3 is TGTGCCAGCAGTCCTCCGACAGGGGGAAGTGGAAACACCATATATTTT.

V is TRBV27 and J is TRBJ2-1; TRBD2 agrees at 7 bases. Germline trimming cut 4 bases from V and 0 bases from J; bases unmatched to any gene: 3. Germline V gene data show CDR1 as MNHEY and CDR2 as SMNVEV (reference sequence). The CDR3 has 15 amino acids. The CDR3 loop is CASSSSGISYNEQFF. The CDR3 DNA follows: TGTGCCAGCAGTTCCAGCGGGATCTCCTACAATGAGCAGTTCTTC.

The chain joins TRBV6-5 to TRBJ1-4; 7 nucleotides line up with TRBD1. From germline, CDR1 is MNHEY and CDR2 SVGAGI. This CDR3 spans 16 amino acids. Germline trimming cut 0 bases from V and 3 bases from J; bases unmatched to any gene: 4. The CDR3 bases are TGTGCCAGCAGTTACTCGAAGGGGGCACCTAATGAAAAACTGTTTTTT. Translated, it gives CASSYSKGAPNEKLFF.

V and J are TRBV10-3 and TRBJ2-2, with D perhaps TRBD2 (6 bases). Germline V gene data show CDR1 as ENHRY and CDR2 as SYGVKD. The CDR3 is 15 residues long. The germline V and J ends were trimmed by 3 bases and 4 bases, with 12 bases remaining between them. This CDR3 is CAISDAGIITGELFF. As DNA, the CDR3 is TGTGCCATCAGTGATGCGGGAATAATCACCGGGGAGCTGTTTTTT.

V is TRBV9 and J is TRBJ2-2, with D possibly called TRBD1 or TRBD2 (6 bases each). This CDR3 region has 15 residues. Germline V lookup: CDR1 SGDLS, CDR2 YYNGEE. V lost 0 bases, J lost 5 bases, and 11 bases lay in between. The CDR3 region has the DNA TGTGCCAGCAGCGTAGCGGTAGGGGGGACCGGGGAGCTGTTTTTT. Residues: CASSVAVGGTGELFF.

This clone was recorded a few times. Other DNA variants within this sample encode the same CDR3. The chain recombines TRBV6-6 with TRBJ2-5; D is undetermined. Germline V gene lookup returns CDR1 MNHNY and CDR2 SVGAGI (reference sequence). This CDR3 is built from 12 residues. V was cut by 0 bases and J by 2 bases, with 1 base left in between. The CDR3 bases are TGTGCCAGCAGTTACTCGCAAGAGACCCAGTACTTC. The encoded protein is CASSYSQETQYF.

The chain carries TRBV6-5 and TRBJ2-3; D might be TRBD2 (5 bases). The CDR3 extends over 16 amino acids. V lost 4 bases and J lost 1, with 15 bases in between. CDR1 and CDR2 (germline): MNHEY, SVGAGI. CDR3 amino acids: CASSFLWELGTDTQYF. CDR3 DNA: TGTGCCAGCAGTTTCCTCTGGGAGCTTGGCACAGATACGCAGTATTTT.

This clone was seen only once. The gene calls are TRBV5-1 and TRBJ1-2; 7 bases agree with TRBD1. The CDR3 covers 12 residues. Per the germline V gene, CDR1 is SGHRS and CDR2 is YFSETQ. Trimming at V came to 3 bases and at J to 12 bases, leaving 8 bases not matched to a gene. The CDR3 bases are TGCGCCAGCAGCTACAGGGGTGTAATCAACACCTTC. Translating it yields CASSYRGVINTF.

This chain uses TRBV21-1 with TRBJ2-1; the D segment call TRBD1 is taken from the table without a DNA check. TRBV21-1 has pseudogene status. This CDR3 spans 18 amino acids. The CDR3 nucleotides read TGTGCCAGCAGCAAAAGTCGGCTCGGAACAGGGCCCCCCAATGAGCAGTTCTTC. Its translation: CASSKSRLGTGPPNEQFF.

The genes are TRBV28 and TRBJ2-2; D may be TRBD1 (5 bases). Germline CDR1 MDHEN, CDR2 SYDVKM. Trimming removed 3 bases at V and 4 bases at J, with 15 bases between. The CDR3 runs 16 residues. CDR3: CASSLALGPGTGELFF. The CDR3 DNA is TGTGCCAGCAGTTTGGCCCTGGGGCCGGGCACCGGGGAGCTGTTTTTT.

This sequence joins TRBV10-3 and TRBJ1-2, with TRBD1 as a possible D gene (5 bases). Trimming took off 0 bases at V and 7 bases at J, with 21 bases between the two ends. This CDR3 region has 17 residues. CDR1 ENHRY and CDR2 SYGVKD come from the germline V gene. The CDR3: CAISESKSKAGSSGYTF. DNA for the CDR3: TGTGCCATCAGTGAGTCGAAATCTAAGGCAGGGTCCTCTGGCTACACCTTC.

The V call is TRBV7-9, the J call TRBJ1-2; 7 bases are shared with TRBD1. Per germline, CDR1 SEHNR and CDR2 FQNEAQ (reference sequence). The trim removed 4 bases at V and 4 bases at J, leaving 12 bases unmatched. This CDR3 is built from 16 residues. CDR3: CASSSTPTGNSYGYTF. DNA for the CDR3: TGTGCCAGCAGCTCCACCCCGACAGGGAACTCCTATGGCTACACCTTC.

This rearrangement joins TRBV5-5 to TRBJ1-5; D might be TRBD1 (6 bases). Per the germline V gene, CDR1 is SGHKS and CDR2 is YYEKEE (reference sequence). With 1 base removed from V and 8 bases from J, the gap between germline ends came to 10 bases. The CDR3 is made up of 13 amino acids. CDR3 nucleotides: TGTGCCAGCAGCTTGTGGGGGCAGGAGCCCCAGCATTTT. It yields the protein CASSLWGQEPQHF.

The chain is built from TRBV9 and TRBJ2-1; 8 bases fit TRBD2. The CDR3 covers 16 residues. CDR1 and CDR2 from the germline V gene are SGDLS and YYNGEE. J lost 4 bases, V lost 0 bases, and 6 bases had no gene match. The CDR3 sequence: CASSVAGAGAYNEQFF. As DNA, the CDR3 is TGTGCCAGCAGCGTAGCTGGAGCGGGAGCTTACAATGAGCAGTTCTTC.

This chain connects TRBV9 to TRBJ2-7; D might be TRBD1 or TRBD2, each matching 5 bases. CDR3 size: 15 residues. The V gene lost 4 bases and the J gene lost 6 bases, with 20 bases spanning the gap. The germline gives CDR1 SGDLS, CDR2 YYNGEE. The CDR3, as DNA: TGTGCCAGCAGCTCTTTGGCAGGGAGTTCTCTCGAGCAGTACTTC. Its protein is CASSSLAGSSLEQYF.

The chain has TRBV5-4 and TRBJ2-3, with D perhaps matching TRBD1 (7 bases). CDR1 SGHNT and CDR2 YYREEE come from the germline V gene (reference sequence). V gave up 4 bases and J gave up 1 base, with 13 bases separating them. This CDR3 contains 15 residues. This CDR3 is CASSPQGGRTDTQYF. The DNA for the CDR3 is TGTGCCAGCAGCCCGCAGGGGGGACGCACAGATACGCAGTATTTT. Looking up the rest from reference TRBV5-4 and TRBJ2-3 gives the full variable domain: ETGVTQSPTHLIKTRGQQVTLRCSSQSGHNTVSWYQQALGQGPQFIFQYYREEENGRGNFPPRFSGLQFPNYSSELNVNALELDDSALYLCASSPQGGRTDTQYFGPGTRLTVL.

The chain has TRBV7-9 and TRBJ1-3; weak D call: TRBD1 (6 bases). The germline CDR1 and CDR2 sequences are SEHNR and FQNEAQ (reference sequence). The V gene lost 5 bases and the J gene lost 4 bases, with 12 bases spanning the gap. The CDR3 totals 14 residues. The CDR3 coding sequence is TGTGCCAGCAGCCTCCTCGGGACAGGAAACACCATATATTTT. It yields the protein CASSLLGTGNTIYF. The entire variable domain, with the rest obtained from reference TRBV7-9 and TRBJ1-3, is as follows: DTGVSQNPRHKITKRGQNVTFRCDPISEHNRLYWYRQTLGQGPEFLTYFQNEAQLEKSRLLSDRFSAERPKGSFSTLEIQRTEQGDSAMYLCASSLLGTGNTIYFGEGSWLTVV.

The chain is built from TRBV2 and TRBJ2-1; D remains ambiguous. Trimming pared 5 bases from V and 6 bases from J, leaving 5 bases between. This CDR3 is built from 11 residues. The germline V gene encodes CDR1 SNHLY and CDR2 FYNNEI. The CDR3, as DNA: TGTGCCAGCAGTAGTTTCAATGAGCAGTTCTTC. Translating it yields CASSSFNEQFF.

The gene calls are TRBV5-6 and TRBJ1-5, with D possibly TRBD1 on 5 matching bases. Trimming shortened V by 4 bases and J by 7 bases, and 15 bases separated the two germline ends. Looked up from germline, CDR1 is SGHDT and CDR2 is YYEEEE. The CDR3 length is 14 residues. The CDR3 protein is CASSLGQGGQPQHF. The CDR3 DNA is TGTGCCAGCAGCCTTGGACAAGGCGGACAGCCCCAGCATTTT. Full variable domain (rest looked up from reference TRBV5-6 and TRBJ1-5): DAGVTQSPTHLIKTRGQQVTLRCSPKSGHDTVSWYQQALGQGPQFIFQYYEEEERQRGNFPDRFSGHQFPNYSSELNVNALLLGDSALYLCASSLGQGGQPQHFGDGTRLSIL.

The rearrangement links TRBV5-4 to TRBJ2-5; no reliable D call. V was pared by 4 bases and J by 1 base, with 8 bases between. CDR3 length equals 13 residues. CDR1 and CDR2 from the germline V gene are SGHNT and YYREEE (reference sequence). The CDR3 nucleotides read TGTGCCAGCAGCCCGACTTTCCAAGAGACCCAGTACTTC. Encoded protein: CASSPTFQETQYF.